In its sample, the clone carrying this T cell receptor (beta chain) was seen once. Trimming removed 2 bases from V and 9 bases from J, with 13 bases in between. CDR3 length: 13 amino acids. Assay: immunoSEQ multiplex PCR; the TCRdb copy retains only in-frame clones and omits some. The sample records approximately 80,000 clones, 75% to 90% being singletons. The data belong to a study of T cell responses to AZD1222 COVID-19 vaccine. V is TRBV12-3 or TRBV12-4 and J is TRBJ1-2; no reliable D call. This specimen consisted of peripheral blood, obtained on day 0 of AZD1222 vaccination. The source is an adult in good health. The CDR3 nucleotides are TGTGCCAGCAGTTTATCTATGGTCCAAAGCTACACCTTC. It specifies CASSLSMVQSYTF.